This T cell receptor beta chain was profiled in a study of blood T cell repertoires in COVID-19. On the study more broadly: From T cells, B-cell-depleted T cells, or PBMCs came the material, which was cDNA or gDNA.

Authors' methods: The authors estimated nucleated cell counts from reference gene primer amplification. Sequencing used immunoSEQ multiplex PCR; TCRdb keeps in-frame clones, though not all of them. The V and J calls and clone size come from that table; D and trimming were worked out from the DNA. The data contain 100,000 to 150,000 clones, over 75% of them seen just once; the ten biggest clones take up over 1%. This clone was picked up one time. Germline V gene lookup returns CDR1 ENHRY and CDR2 SYGVKD. V shed 8 bases and J shed 8 bases, with 13 bases lying between them. The CDR3 is 12 residues long. Sequenced sample: peripheral blood. The TCR comes from a woman at least 80 years old with acute or convalescent COVID-19. The rearrangement joins TRBV10-3 to TRBJ2-1; D is unresolved. The CDR3 region has the DNA TGTGCCATCGGTTCTAAGCAGGATGAGCAGTTCTTC. Translated: CAIGSKQDEQFF.